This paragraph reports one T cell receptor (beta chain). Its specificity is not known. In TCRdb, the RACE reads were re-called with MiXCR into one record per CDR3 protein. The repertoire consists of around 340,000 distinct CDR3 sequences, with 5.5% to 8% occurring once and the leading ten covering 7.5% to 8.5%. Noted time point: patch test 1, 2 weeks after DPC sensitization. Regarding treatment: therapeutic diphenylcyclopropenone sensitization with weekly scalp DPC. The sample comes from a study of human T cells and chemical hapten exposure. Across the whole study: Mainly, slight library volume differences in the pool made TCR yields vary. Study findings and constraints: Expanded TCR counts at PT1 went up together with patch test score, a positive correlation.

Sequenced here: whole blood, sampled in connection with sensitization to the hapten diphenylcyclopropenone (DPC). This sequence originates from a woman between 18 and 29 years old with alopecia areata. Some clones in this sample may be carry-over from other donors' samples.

CDR3 in DNA: TGCGCCAGCAGCCTCCTGGACAGGTTGGTTCAGGATGGCTACACCTTC. Its translation is CASSLLDRLVQDGYTF. The rearrangement links TRBV4-1 to TRBJ1-2, with TRBD1 identical over 7 bases. Germline trimming cut 4 bases from V and 6 bases from J; bases unmatched to any gene: 14. The CDR3 consists of 16 residues. CDR1 and CDR2 from the germline V gene are MGHRA and YSYEKL.